The 23 T cell receptor beta chains below were found in one sample sequenced in a study of PD-1 blockade in classical Hodgkin lymphoma. Profiling relied on immunoSEQ multiplex PCR, and the TCRdb table lists in-frame clones only, not all of them. The repertoire includes about 46,000 clones, about three quarters of them detected once, and approximately 11% sits in the top ten. Brentuximab vedotin exposure varied among the patients, all of whom had relapsed after autologous stem cell transplantation. The specimen comprised peripheral blood mononuclear cells (PBMCs), sampled at baseline. The receptors were gathered from a human donor with classical Hodgkin lymphoma.

This clone appeared a few times. This chain links TRBV6-6 with TRBJ1-2, with TRBD1 identical over 8 bases. V dropped 4 bases and J dropped 4; count of bases not matched to a gene: 8. The germline V gene has CDR1 MNHNY and CDR2 SVGAGI (reference sequence). CDR3 length: 15 residues. CDR3 DNA: TGTGCCAGCAGTTTCTCCTCAGGGGGCGGCTATGGCTACACCTTC. Translating gives CASSFSSGGGYGYTF.

The CDR3 DNA is TGTGCCAGCAGTTTCGGGGCAGGATATTCCTACGAGCAGTACTTC. Amino acids: CASSFGAGYSYEQYF. The V and J genes are TRBV6-6 and TRBJ2-7; the D gene could be TRBD1 or TRBD2 (5 bases each). Germline V lookup: CDR1 MNHNY, CDR2 SVGAGI (reference sequence). The V end was cut by 4 bases, the J end by 1 base, with 14 bases between. The CDR3 has 15 residues.

This chain joins TRBV2 and TRBJ2-3; 9 bases are shared with TRBD2. V dropped 7 bases and J dropped 4; count of bases not matched to a gene: 3. The CDR3 has 13 residues. Germline V gene lookup returns CDR1 SNHLY and CDR2 FYNNEI. The CDR3 sequence is CASIAGVADTQYF. CDR3 in DNA: TGTGCCAGCATAGCGGGAGTCGCAGATACGCAGTATTTT.

V is TRBV5-1 and J is TRBJ1-2; maybe TRBD1 (5 bases). CDR3 length equals 13 residues. Germline lookup yields CDR1 SGHRS and CDR2 YFSETQ. Trimming pared 0 bases from V and 6 bases from J, leaving 9 bases between. CDR3 loop: CASSLAAGNGYTF. The CDR3 bases are TGCGCCAGCAGCTTGGCGGCAGGGAATGGCTACACCTTC.

The genes are TRBV6-1 and TRBJ1-3; D not certain. CDR3 length equals 13 residues. Trimming removed 6 bases from V and 2 bases from J, with 8 bases in between. CDR1 and CDR2 from the germline V gene are MNHNS and SASEGT. The CDR3 DNA follows: TGTGCCAGCAGCGCCCGCCCTGGAAACACCATATATTTT. Amino acids: CASSARPGNTIYF.

V gene TRBV5-4 combines with J gene TRBJ1-6; 7 bases are shared with TRBD1. Per germline, CDR1 SGHNT and CDR2 YYREEE (reference sequence). The V and J ends lost 0 bases and 9 bases, in that order; junction bases with no gene match: 6. The CDR3 sequence is 15 residues long. CDR3 DNA: TGTGCCAGCAGCTTGGAAAGGACAGGTCCTTCACCCCTCCACTTT. Its protein is CASSLERTGPSPLHF.

The chain combines TRBV19 with TRBJ2-2, with 10 bases that match TRBD2. This CDR3 is 15 amino acids long. Trimming took 3 bases from V and 3 from J; bases not matched to a gene: 1. Germline CDR1 reads LNHDA; CDR2 reads SQIVND (reference sequence). Here the CDR3 reads CASSISGGYTGELFF. In nucleotides, the CDR3 is TGTGCCAGTAGTATTAGCGGGGGGTACACCGGGGAGCTGTTTTTT. Filled out from reference TRBV19 and TRBJ2-2, the complete variable domain reads DGGITQSPKYLFRKEGQNVTLSCEQNLNHDAMYWYRQDPGQGLRLIYYSQIVNDFQKGDIAEGYSVSREKKESFPLTVTSAQKNPTAFYLCASSISGGYTGELFFGEGSRLTVL.

The chain uses TRBV5-5 and TRBJ2-1; no clear D. Trimming cost V 2 bases and J 4 bases, with 7 bases left between them. This CDR3 comprises 13 residues. The germline gives CDR1 SGHKS, CDR2 YYEKEE (reference sequence). CDR3 DNA sequence: TGTGCCAGCAGCTTTCTGATTTACAATGAGCAGTTCTTC. Residues: CASSFLIYNEQFF.

The chain combines TRBV6-5 with TRBJ2-7, with TRBD1 matching over 12 bases. This CDR3 comprises 15 residues. After removal of 4 bases from V and 10 bases from J, the junction contained 11 bases not matched to a gene. Germline CDR1 reads MNHEY; CDR2 reads SVGAGI. The DNA of the CDR3 is TGTGCCAGCAGTTTCCCCCCCGGGACAGGGGGCAGTCAGTACTTC. This sequence encodes CASSFPPGTGGSQYF.

V usage is TRBV9 and J usage is TRBJ2-7; D gene ambiguous. This CDR3 has 12 amino acids. Per the germline V gene, CDR1 is SGDLS and CDR2 is YYNGEE. The V end was cut by 1 base, the J end by 6 bases, with 8 bases between. CDR3 in amino acids: CASSVSGGEQYF. The CDR3 coding sequence is TGTGCCAGCAGCGTATCCGGCGGCGAGCAGTACTTC.

The sample holds a few counts of this clone. This chain connects TRBV19 to TRBJ1-1, with no clear D. CDR3 length: 13 residues. V lost 6 bases and J lost 3, with 11 bases in between. The germline gives CDR1 LNHDA, CDR2 SQIVND (reference sequence). The CDR3 DNA sequence: TGTGCCAGTAGGGAAGTTACGGACACTGAAGCTTTCTTT. This translates into CASREVTDTEAFF.

The chain recombines TRBV15 with TRBJ2-2; D is unclear. Germline CDR1 reads LNHNV; CDR2 reads YYDKDF (reference sequence). V lost 4 bases to trimming and J lost 0 bases, with 6 bases between them. CDR3 size: 14 residues. CDR3 in amino acids: CATSIPTNTGELFF. CDR3 nucleotide sequence: TGTGCCACCAGCATACCGACGAACACCGGGGAGCTGTTTTTT. The whole variable domain, filled in from reference TRBV15 and TRBJ2-2, reads DAMVIQNPRYQVTQFGKPVTLSCSQTLNHNVMYWYQQKSSQAPKLLFHYYDKDFNNEADTPDNFQSRRPNTSFCFLDIRSPGLGDTAMYLCATSIPTNTGELFFGEGSRLTVL.

The chain joins TRBV7-9 to TRBJ2-1; D is perhaps TRBD2 (5 bases). The V end lost 2 bases, the J end lost 9 bases, and 5 bases lay between the germline ends. Germline CDR1 reads SEHNR; CDR2 reads FQNEAQ (reference sequence). The CDR3 contains 11 residues. The CDR3 nucleotides are TGTGCCAGCAGCTTAAGCGGTGAGCAGTTCTTC. Its protein is CASSLSGEQFF.

This clone was observed a single time. V is TRBV7-9 and J is TRBJ1-2; D is unresolved. Per germline, CDR1 SEHNR and CDR2 FQNEAQ (reference sequence). There are 13 residues in the CDR3. Trimming left V 4 bases short and J 2 bases short, with 8 bases between. CDR3 region: CASSWLANYGYTF. In DNA, the CDR3 is TGTGCCAGCAGCTGGCTGGCGAACTATGGCTACACCTTC.

The rearrangement joins TRBV4-2 to TRBJ2-7, with TRBD2 matching 8 bases. The germline V gene has CDR1 LGHNA and CDR2 YNFKEQ. With 0 bases clipped from V and 7 bases from J, the junction kept 8 bases outside the gene matches. This CDR3 comprises 15 residues. The CDR3 coding sequence is TGTGCCAGCAGCCAAGATAGCGGGGTTAAGGGGGAGCAGTACTTC. It yields the protein CASSQDSGVKGEQYF.

The chain is built from TRBV27 and TRBJ2-7; 9 bases are shared with TRBD1. This CDR3 has 13 amino acids. The germline V gene has CDR1 MNHEY and CDR2 SMNVEV (reference sequence). V was clipped by 4 bases and J by 4 bases; unmatched bases: 2. CDR3 sequence reads: CASSSTGGYEQYF. CDR3 DNA: TGTGCCAGCAGTTCGACAGGGGGGTACGAGCAGTACTTC.

The V and J genes are TRBV28 and TRBJ2-5; 11 bases are shared with TRBD1. This CDR3 is 15 amino acids long. J was trimmed by 5 bases and V by 6 bases; bases with no gene match: 8. CDR1 and CDR2 from the germline V gene are MDHEN and SYDVKM. This chain's CDR3 is CASSPWTGGMETQYF. The CDR3 DNA is TGTGCCAGCAGCCCCTGGACAGGGGGCATGGAGACCCAGTACTTC.

This sequence joins TRBV6-5 and TRBJ1-1; no definite D call. The CDR3 contains 13 residues. Germline CDR1 MNHEY, CDR2 SVGAGI. Trimming took 2 bases from V and 3 from J, leaving 7 bases between them. This CDR3 is CASSYDSHTEAFF. The CDR3 DNA sequence: TGTGCCAGCAGTTACGATTCCCACACTGAAGCTTTCTTT.

The J gene is TRBJ1-5, the V gene TRBV6-1; perhaps TRBD1 as D (6 bases). Germline V gene lookup returns CDR1 MNHNS and CDR2 SASEGT. This CDR3 comprises 14 residues. Trimming removed 6 bases at V and 0 bases at J, with 9 bases between. The DNA of the CDR3 is TGTGCCAGCAGCGACAGGATTAGCAATCAGCCCCAGCATTTT. Amino acid sequence: CASSDRISNQPQHF.

The chain links TRBV15 to TRBJ2-5; D is uncertain. This CDR3 region has 14 residues. Germline CDR1 and CDR2: LNHNV and YYDKDF (reference sequence). With 0 bases removed from V and 2 bases from J, the gap between germline ends came to 7 bases. CDR3 DNA: TGTGCCACCAGCAGAGATATGCAGCAAGAGACCCAGTACTTC. Encoded protein: CATSRDMQQETQYF.

The chain carries TRBV11-2 and TRBJ2-7; no reliable D call. The V gene's germline CDR1 is SGHAT and CDR2 FQNNGV. V lost 5 bases and J 5 bases, leaving 10 bases between the germline ends. This CDR3 region has 12 residues. The CDR3 loop reads CASSPLNNEQYF. The CDR3 bases are TGTGCCAGCAGCCCTCTTAATAACGAGCAGTACTTC.

This clone has a single count. V usage is TRBV7-9 and J usage is TRBJ2-7; the D is unclear. The CDR3 length is 15 residues. Trimming took 4 bases from V and 2 from J, leaving 15 bases between them. Per the germline V gene, CDR1 is SEHNR and CDR2 is FQNEAQ (reference sequence). The CDR3 DNA reads TGTGCCAGCAGCTCCCCCCGGACCTCTCCCTACGAGCAGTACTTC. It specifies CASSSPRTSPYEQYF.

The rearrangement joins TRBV4-1 to TRBJ1-1, with D possibly TRBD1 on 6 matching bases. Germline lookup yields CDR1 MGHRA and CDR2 YSYEKL. The V and J ends lost 2 bases and 7 bases respectively, with 11 bases between them. The CDR3 is made up of 13 amino acids. This CDR3 reads CASSQPTDSEAFF. The DNA for the CDR3 is TGCGCCAGCAGCCAACCTACGGACAGTGAAGCTTTCTTT.